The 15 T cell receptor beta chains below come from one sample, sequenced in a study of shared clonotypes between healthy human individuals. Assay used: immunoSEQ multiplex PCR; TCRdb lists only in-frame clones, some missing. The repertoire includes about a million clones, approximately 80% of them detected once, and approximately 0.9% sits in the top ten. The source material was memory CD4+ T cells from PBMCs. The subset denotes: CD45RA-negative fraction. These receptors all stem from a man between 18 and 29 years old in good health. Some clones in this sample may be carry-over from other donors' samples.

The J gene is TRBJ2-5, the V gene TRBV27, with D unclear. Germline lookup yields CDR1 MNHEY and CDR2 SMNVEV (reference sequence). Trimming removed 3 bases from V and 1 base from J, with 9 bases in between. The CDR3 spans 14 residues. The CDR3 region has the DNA TGTGCCAGCAGTTTTTCCATTTCCCAAGAGACCCAGTACTTC. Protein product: CASSFSISQETQYF.

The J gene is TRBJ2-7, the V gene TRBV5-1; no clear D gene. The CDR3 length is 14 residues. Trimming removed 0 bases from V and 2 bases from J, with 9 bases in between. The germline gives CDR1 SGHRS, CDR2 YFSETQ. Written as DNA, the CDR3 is TGCGCCAGCAGCTTGGGACGGAGAGCCTACGAGCAGTACTTC. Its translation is CASSLGRRAYEQYF.

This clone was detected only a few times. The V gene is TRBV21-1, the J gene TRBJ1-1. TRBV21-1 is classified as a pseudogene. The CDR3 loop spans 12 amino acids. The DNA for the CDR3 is TGTGCCAGCAGCATTCTGTACACTGAGGCTTTCTTT. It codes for CASSILYTEAFF.

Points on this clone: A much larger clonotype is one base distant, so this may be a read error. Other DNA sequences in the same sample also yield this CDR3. CDR3 amino acids: CASSEGGFSNQPQHF. The DNA for the CDR3 is TGTGCCAGCAGTGAAGGGGGATTTAGCAATCAGCCCCAGCACTTT. The V and J genes are TRBV2 and TRBJ1-5; D unresolved. CDR3 length equals 15 residues. Germline CDR1 is SNHLY and CDR2 is FYNNEI.

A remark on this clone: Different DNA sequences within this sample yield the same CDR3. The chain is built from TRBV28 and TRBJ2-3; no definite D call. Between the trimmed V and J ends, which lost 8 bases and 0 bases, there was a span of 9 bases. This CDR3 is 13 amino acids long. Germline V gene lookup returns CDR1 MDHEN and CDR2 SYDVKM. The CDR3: CASSSPSTDTQYF. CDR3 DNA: TGTGCCAGCTCCTCTCCAAGCACAGATACGCAGTATTTT.

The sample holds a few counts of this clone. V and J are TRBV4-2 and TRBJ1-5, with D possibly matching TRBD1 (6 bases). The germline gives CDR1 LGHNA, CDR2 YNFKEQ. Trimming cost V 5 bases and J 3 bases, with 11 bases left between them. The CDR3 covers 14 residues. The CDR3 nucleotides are TGTGCCAGCAGCGCGACAGGAGTCAATCAGCCCCAGCATTTT. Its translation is CASSATGVNQPQHF.

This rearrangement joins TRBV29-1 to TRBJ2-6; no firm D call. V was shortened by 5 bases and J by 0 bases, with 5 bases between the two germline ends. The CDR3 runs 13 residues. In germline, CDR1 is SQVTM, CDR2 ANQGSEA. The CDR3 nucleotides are TGCAGCGTTCCGTCCTCTGGGGCCAACGTCCTGACTTTC. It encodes CSVPSSGANVLTF.

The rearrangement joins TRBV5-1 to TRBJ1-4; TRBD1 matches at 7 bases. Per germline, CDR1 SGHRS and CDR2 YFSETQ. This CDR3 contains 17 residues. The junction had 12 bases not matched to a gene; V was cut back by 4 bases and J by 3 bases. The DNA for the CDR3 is TGCGCCAGCAGCCAAGGACAGGAGGTCGCATCTAATGAAAAACTGTTTTTT. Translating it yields CASSQGQEVASNEKLFF.

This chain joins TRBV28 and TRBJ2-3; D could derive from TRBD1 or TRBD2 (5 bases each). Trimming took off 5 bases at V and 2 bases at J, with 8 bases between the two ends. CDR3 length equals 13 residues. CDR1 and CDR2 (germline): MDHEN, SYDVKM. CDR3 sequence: CASSRDLTDTQYF. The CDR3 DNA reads TGTGCCAGCAGTCGGGACCTCACAGATACGCAGTATTTT.

The CDR3 DNA is TGTGCCAGCAAAGGATTAACCGAGACCCAGTACTTC. Translation: CASKGLTETQYF. This rearrangement joins TRBV6-5 to TRBJ2-5; D gene uncertain. The germline V gene has CDR1 MNHEY and CDR2 SVGAGI. The CDR3 has 12 residues. V dropped 7 bases and J dropped 5 bases, with 11 bases sitting between them.

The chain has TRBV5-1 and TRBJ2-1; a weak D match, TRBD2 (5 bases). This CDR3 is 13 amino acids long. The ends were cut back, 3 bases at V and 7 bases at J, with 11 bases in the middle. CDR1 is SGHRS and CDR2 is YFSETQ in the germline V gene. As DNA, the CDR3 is TGCGCCAGCAGCTACGGGATCCTAAATGAGCAGTTCTTC. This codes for CASSYGILNEQFF.

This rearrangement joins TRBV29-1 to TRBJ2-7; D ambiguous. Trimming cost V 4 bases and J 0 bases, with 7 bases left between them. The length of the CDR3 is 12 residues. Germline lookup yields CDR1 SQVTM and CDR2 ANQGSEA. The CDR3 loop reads CSVADSSYEQYF. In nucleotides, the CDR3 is TGCAGCGTTGCGGATAGCTCCTACGAGCAGTACTTC.

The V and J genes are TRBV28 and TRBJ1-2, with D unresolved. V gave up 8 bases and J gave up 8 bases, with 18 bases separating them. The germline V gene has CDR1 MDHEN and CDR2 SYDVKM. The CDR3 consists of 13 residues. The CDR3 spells CASSSGSGAGYTF. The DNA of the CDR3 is TGTGCCAGCTCCTCCGGATCGGGCGCGGGCTACACCTTC.

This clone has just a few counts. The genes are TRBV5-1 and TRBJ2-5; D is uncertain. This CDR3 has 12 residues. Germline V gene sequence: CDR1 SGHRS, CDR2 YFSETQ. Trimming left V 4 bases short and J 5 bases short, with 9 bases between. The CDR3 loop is CASSPSRETQYF. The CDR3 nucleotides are TGCGCCAGCAGCCCATCCCGGGAGACCCAGTACTTC.

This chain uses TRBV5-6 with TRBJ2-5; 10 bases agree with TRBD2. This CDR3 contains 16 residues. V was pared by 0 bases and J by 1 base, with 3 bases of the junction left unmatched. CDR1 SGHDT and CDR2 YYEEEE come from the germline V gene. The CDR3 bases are TGTGCCAGCAGCTTGGTACTAGCGGGGTCCCAAGAGACCCAGTACTTC. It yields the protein CASSLVLAGSQETQYF.